The next 27 T cell receptor beta chains were all read from a single sample in a study of cytomegalovirus exposure and HLA in healthy donors. Primers included in the PCR were 60 Vbeta and 13 Jbeta primers. This table comes from immunoSEQ multiplex PCR, and its TCRdb copy is limited to in-frame clones, with some not included. The sample records more than 150,000 clones, 65% to 85% being singletons. The sequenced sample consisted of PBMCs. These receptors were taken from a woman younger than 30 in good health and CMV-seronegative.

This clone was recorded a few times. This sequence joins TRBV9 and TRBJ2-3, with D possibly matching TRBD1 (7 bases). The CDR3 covers 16 residues. Germline loops: CDR1 SGDLS, CDR2 YYNGEE. V gave up 0 bases and J gave up 0 bases, with 11 bases separating them. The CDR3 sequence is CASSVGQGGSTDTQYF. For the CDR3, the DNA is TGTGCCAGCAGCGTAGGGCAGGGGGGAAGCACAGATACGCAGTATTTT. Full variable domain (remainder filled in from reference TRBV9 and TRBJ2-3): DSGVTQTPKHLITATGQRVTLRCSPRSGDLSVYWYQQSLDQGLQFLIQYYNGEERAKGNILERFSAQQFPDLHSELNLSSLELGDSALYFCASSVGQGGSTDTQYFGPGTRLTVL.

The V call is TRBV6-1, the J call TRBJ1-1; tentatively, D is TRBD1 (6 bases). Germline lookup yields CDR1 MNHNS and CDR2 SASEGT. V lost 7 bases and J lost 4, with 16 bases in between. This CDR3 has 14 amino acids. The CDR3 coding sequence is TGTGCCAGCACTCCCCCGACAGGAGGCACTGAAGCTTTCTTT. Translating gives CASTPPTGGTEAFF.

The J gene is TRBJ2-2, the V gene TRBV10-1; D gene uncertain. The V end was cut by 7 bases, the J end by 6 bases, with 6 bases between. Per germline, CDR1 WNHNN and CDR2 SYGVQD (reference sequence). The length of the CDR3 is 11 residues. The DNA of the CDR3 is TGCGCCAGCACTAGTTCCGGGGAGCTGTTTTTT. It yields the protein CASTSSGELFF.

The chain combines TRBV19 with TRBJ2-3; TRBD2 matches at 12 bases. Germline V gene sequence: CDR1 LNHDA, CDR2 SQIVND (reference sequence). This CDR3 is built from 16 residues. V trimming: 1 base; J trimming: 6 bases; junction bases outside the gene matches: 5. This CDR3 is CASSIVGLAGSDTQYF. The CDR3 nucleotides read TGTGCCAGTAGTATAGTAGGACTAGCGGGGAGTGATACGCAGTATTTT. The entire variable domain, with the rest obtained from reference TRBV19 and TRBJ2-3, is as follows: DGGITQSPKYLFRKEGQNVTLSCEQNLNHDAMYWYRQDPGQGLRLIYYSQIVNDFQKGDIAEGYSVSREKKESFPLTVTSAQKNPTAFYLCASSIVGLAGSDTQYFGPGTRLTVL.

The chain has TRBV12-1 and TRBJ1-1. TRBV12-1 is labeled a pseudogene. The CDR3 has 17 residues. CDR3 amino acids: CASSPSGDGHMNTEAFF. Here the CDR3 DNA reads TGTGCCAGCAGCCCCTCGGGGGACGGACACATGAACACTGAAGCTTTCTTT.

CDR3 nucleotides: TGCAGCGTTGACCCCATACCTGGGGGGATGAAAGAGACCCAGTACTTC. Translated, it gives CSVDPIPGGMKETQYF. The chain joins TRBV29-1 to TRBJ2-5, with TRBD2 as a possible D gene (6 bases). CDR3 length: 16 amino acids. From germline, CDR1 is SQVTM and CDR2 ANQGSEA. V lost 3 bases to trimming and J lost 3 bases, with 20 bases between them. Using reference TRBV29-1 and TRBJ2-5 for the parts outside the CDR3, the full variable domain is SAVISQKPSRDICQRGTSLTIQCQVDSQVTMMFWYRQQPGQSLTLIATANQGSEATYESGFVIDKFPISRPNLTFSTLTVSNMSPEDSSIYLCSVDPIPGGMKETQYFGPGTRLLVL.

The genes are TRBV5-6 and TRBJ2-7, with 8 bases identical to TRBD2. Trimming at V came to 3 bases and at J to 4 bases, leaving 15 bases not matched to a gene. CDR1 SGHDT and CDR2 YYEEEE come from the germline V gene. The CDR3 runs 17 residues. The CDR3 DNA is TGTGCCAGCAGCTCGACTACAGCGGGGGCGGACGCGTACGAGCAGTACTTC. This codes for CASSSTTAGADAYEQYF.

This clone was seen a few times. The rearrangement uses TRBV4-1 and TRBJ2-7; a weak D match, TRBD1 (5 bases). Trimming shortened V by 1 base and J by 2 bases, and 9 bases separated the two germline ends. This CDR3 contains 14 residues. Germline values: CDR1 MGHRA, CDR2 YSYEKL. The CDR3, as DNA: TGCGCCAGCAGCCAAGTGGCGACAGCCTACGAGCAGTACTTC. It encodes CASSQVATAYEQYF.

This clone was found a few times. The J gene is TRBJ1-4, the V gene TRBV6-1; D unclear. The germline V and J ends were trimmed by 2 bases and 2 bases, with 15 bases remaining between them. The CDR3 totals 17 residues. CDR1 MNHNS and CDR2 SASEGT come from the germline V gene. The CDR3 protein is CASSEPPFRFTNEKLFF. Written as DNA, the CDR3 is TGTGCCAGCAGTGAACCGCCTTTCAGGTTTACTAATGAAAAACTGTTTTTT.

The rearrangement uses TRBV19 and TRBJ1-5; no clear D gene. The CDR3 totals 17 residues. CDR1 is LNHDA, CDR2 SQIVND, per germline (reference sequence). Trimming removed 3 bases at V and 3 bases at J, with 18 bases between. CDR3: CASSILASNSYNQPQHF. CDR3 coding DNA: TGTGCCAGTAGTATTCTAGCCAGCAACTCCTACAATCAGCCCCAGCATTTT.

The chain joins TRBV5-1 to TRBJ1-2; TRBD1 aligns across 7 bases. The V and J ends lost 4 bases and 4 bases, in that order; junction bases with no gene match: 7. The CDR3 contains 14 residues. The V gene's germline CDR1 is SGHRS and CDR2 YFSETQ. CDR3 DNA sequence: TGCGCCAGCAGCCGATGGGACAGCCTCTATGGCTACACCTTC. Its translation is CASSRWDSLYGYTF. The full variable domain, rest sourced from reference TRBV5-1 and TRBJ1-2, is KAGVTQTPRYLIKTRGQQVTLSCSPISGHRSVSWYQQTPGQGLQFLFEYFSETQRNKGNFPGRFSGRQFSNSRSEMNVSTLELGDSALYLCASSRWDSLYGYTFGSGTRLTVV.

This rearrangement joins TRBV7-9 to TRBJ1-4; a weak D match, TRBD1 (5 bases). CDR1 is SEHNR and CDR2 is FQNEAQ in the germline V gene (reference sequence). The ends were cut back, 4 bases at V and 2 bases at J, with 11 bases in the middle. This CDR3 region has 15 residues. The CDR3 DNA reads TGTGCCAGCAGCTACCTGGGGGGTACTAATGAAAAACTGTTTTTT. This translates into CASSYLGGTNEKLFF.

The chain combines TRBV2 with TRBJ1-2; D gene uncertain. CDR3 length: 15 amino acids. CDR1 is SNHLY and CDR2 is FYNNEI in the germline V gene. Trimming pared 4 bases from V and 2 bases from J, leaving 14 bases between. CDR3 nucleotides: TGTGCCAGCAGTGGAGCGCCCGACACCAACTATGGCTACACCTTC. This codes for CASSGAPDTNYGYTF.

This chain connects TRBV28 to TRBJ2-7; D remains ambiguous. This CDR3 contains 14 residues. Germline V CDR1 and CDR2: MDHEN, SYDVKM. V was cut by 8 bases and J by 0 bases, with 14 bases left in between. In DNA, the CDR3 is TGTGCCAGCCTCGACCCCCAGGTCTCCTACGAGCAGTACTTC. As protein: CASLDPQVSYEQYF. Full variable domain (outside the CDR3, taken from reference TRBV28 and TRBJ2-7): DVKVTQSSRYLVKRTGEKVFLECVQDMDHENMFWYRQDPGLGLRLIYFSYDVKMKEKGDIPEGYSVSREKKERFSLILESASTNQTSMYLCASLDPQVSYEQYFGPGTRLTVT.

The genes are TRBV6-5 and TRBJ2-5, with TRBD1 identical over 9 bases. The J call may be wrong; the DNA end is better matched by TRBJ2-7. Germline V gene data show CDR1 as MNHEY and CDR2 as SVGAGI. The CDR3 is 15 residues long. CDR3 sequence reads: CASSYGQGYSYEQYF. The CDR3, as DNA: TGTGCCAGCAGTTACGGACAGGGGTATTCCTACGAGCAGTACTTC.

This rearrangement joins TRBV5-8 to TRBJ1-4, with D maybe TRBD1 (5 bases). Germline lookup yields CDR1 SGHTS and CDR2 YDEGEE. V gave up 2 bases and J gave up 4 bases, with 9 bases separating them. The CDR3 has 14 residues. The DNA of the CDR3 is TGTGCCAGCAGCTTTTACAGGAATAATGAAAAACTGTTTTTT. Translated: CASSFYRNNEKLFF.

The J gene is TRBJ2-7, the V gene TRBV11-3; tentatively, D is TRBD1 (6 bases). CDR1 and CDR2 (germline): SGHNT, YENEEA. The CDR3 is 15 residues long. Trimming left V 5 bases short and J 0 bases short, with 14 bases between. CDR3 sequence: CASSPPRGISYEQYF. Written as DNA, the CDR3 is TGTGCCAGCAGCCCTCCAAGGGGGATCTCCTACGAGCAGTACTTC.

V gene TRBV20-1 combines with J gene TRBJ2-1; no firm D call. CDR3 size: 11 residues. Germline CDR1 is DFQATT and CDR2 is SNEGSKA (reference sequence). V lost 0 bases and J lost 9, with 6 bases in between. The CDR3 nucleotides read TGCAGTGCTAGAGATCAGGTTGAGCAGTTCTTC. Encoded protein: CSARDQVEQFF.

This clone appeared a single time. CDR3 region: CASSSGQGWDEQYF. DNA for the CDR3: TGCGCCAGCAGCTCCGGACAGGGCTGGGACGAGCAGTACTTC. This chain uses TRBV5-1 with TRBJ2-7; 8 bases are shared with TRBD1. The ends lost 3 bases at V and 5 bases at J; junction bases unmatched: 7. The germline V gene has CDR1 SGHRS and CDR2 YFSETQ. The CDR3 contains 14 residues. Using reference TRBV5-1 and TRBJ2-7 for the parts outside the CDR3, the full variable domain is KAGVTQTPRYLIKTRGQQVTLSCSPISGHRSVSWYQQTPGQGLQFLFEYFSETQRNKGNFPGRFSGRQFSNSRSEMNVSTLELGDSALYLCASSSGQGWDEQYFGPGTRLTVT.

The chain is built from TRBV5-8 and TRBJ2-1, with TRBD2 matching 10 bases. The CDR3 contains 15 residues. CDR1 is SGHTS and CDR2 is YDEGEE in the germline V gene. With V trimmed by 0 bases and J by 4 bases, 1 base remained unmatched. The CDR3 loop reads CASSLGTSGYNEQFF. The CDR3 region has the DNA TGTGCCAGCAGCTTGGGGACTAGCGGTTACAATGAGCAGTTCTTC.

Note on this clone: The germline gene is not matched at one end of the junction; a read error may be the cause. This CDR3 is CAGSWTPNYSGNTIYF. CDR3 sequence (DNA): TGTGCCGGCAGTTGGACACCAAATTACTCTGGAAACACCATATATTTT. The chain uses TRBV6-5 and TRBJ1-3; D perhaps matches TRBD1 (5 bases). The CDR3 covers 16 residues. CDR1 is MNHEY, CDR2 SVGAGI, per germline.

This chain connects TRBV7-2 to TRBJ1-1, with TRBD1 matching 9 bases. The CDR3 totals 14 residues. Losses at the gene ends were 7 bases for V and 4 bases for J; bases not matched to a gene: 7. Germline CDR1 SGHTA, CDR2 FQGNSA. The CDR3 coding sequence is TGTGCCAGCAACCGCGACAGGGGGACCACTGAAGCTTTCTTT. Residues: CASNRDRGTTEAFF. The full variable domain, its missing parts supplied by reference TRBV7-2 and TRBJ1-1, is GAGVSQSPSNKVTEKGKDVELRCDPISGHTALYWYRQSLGQGLEFLIYFQGNSAPDKSGLPSDRFSAERTGGSVSTLTIQRTQQEDSAVYLCASNRDRGTTEAFFGQGTRLTVV.

This sequence joins TRBV7-9 and TRBJ2-7; D is ambiguous. Germline V CDR1 and CDR2: SEHNR, FQNEAQ (reference sequence). This CDR3 region has 12 residues. V lost 5 bases, J lost 6 bases, and 11 bases lay in between. The CDR3 sequence is CASSPPSLEQYF. CDR3 nucleotide sequence: TGTGCCAGCAGCCCCCCGTCCCTCGAGCAGTACTTC.

This clone was counted once. The rearrangement joins TRBV29-1 to TRBJ1-1; 9 bases line up with TRBD1. CDR1 is SQVTM, CDR2 ANQGSEA, per germline. This CDR3 is built from 12 residues. J gave up 8 bases and V 7 bases, and 8 bases lay outside the gene matches. Written as DNA, the CDR3 is TGCAGCGCCAAGGGACAGGGACGCGAAGCTTTCTTT. Amino acids: CSAKGQGREAFF.

The rearrangement uses TRBV19 and TRBJ1-2; 12 bases match TRBD1. Germline loops: CDR1 LNHDA, CDR2 SQIVND (reference sequence). V shed 7 bases and J 3 bases; nucleotides not matched to a gene: 6. The CDR3 sequence is 15 residues long. CDR3 coding DNA: TGTGCCAGTAATTGGGGACAGGGGGCGGACTATGGCTACACCTTC. It specifies CASNWGQGADYGYTF.

V gene TRBV19 combines with J gene TRBJ1-2, with TRBD1 matching 10 bases. Germline V gene lookup returns CDR1 LNHDA and CDR2 SQIVND (reference sequence). This CDR3 is built from 17 residues. J gave up 4 bases and V 7 bases, and 15 bases lay outside the gene matches. The CDR3 reads CASKTLETGGGFYGYTF. CDR3 in DNA: TGTGCCAGTAAAACATTGGAGACAGGGGGCGGATTCTATGGCTACACCTTC.

The rearrangement links TRBV19 to TRBJ2-1; 8 positions match TRBD1. The CDR3 contains 15 residues. The germline V gene encodes CDR1 LNHDA and CDR2 SQIVND (reference sequence). Germline trimming cut 6 bases from V and 1 base from J; bases unmatched to any gene: 5. The CDR3 loop reads CASRRQGPSYNEQFF. As DNA, the CDR3 is TGTGCCAGTAGACGACAGGGGCCGTCCTACAATGAGCAGTTCTTC.